This T cell receptor beta chain emerged from a study of type 1 regulatory T cells. Study information: T-allo10 is an in vitro-generated, Tr1-enriched CD4 T cell product specific for alloantigen.

This clonotype was counted a few times. Germline CDR1 and CDR2: SGHTA and FQGTGA. The V end was cut by 2 bases, the J end by 6 bases, with 11 bases between. The CDR3 covers 13 residues. TCRdb itself ran the reads through MiXCR, one entry per CDR3 protein. The top ten clones hold 2% to 2.5% of a sample with about 97,000 distinct CDR3 sequences, 25% to 40% of them seen once. The receptor comes from a human donor in good health. Sample: CD4+ T cells, either the whole sample or a sorted fraction (not recorded which). The chain has TRBV7-3 and TRBJ2-7, with D unclear. This chain's CDR3 is CASSLSPSVEQYF. The CDR3 bases are TGTGCCAGCAGCTTATCCCCATCGGTCGAGCAGTACTTC.